This T cell receptor beta chain was documented in a study of cytomegalovirus exposure and HLA in healthy donors. Study-wide points: A later analysis appeared to link common viral pathogens to several of the most significant clusters. In terms of immune exposure information, only CMV serostatus was available.

The CDR3 has 18 amino acids. Trimming removed 3 bases from V and 9 bases from J, with 26 bases in between. Germline lookup yields CDR1 KGHSH and CDR2 LQKENI. With respect to this clone: Its matching antigen is unknown.

The PCR employed 60 Vbeta primers together with 13 Jbeta primers. Original data processing: The count from a later analysis was 60 million to 85 million unique TCR beta chains, some 12 million of them shared. Using immunoSEQ multiplex PCR, the repertoire was profiled, and TCRdb retains in-frame clones only, with some absent. D and trimming were read from the DNA, whereas the V and J calls and clone size are those reported in that table. In the table there are about 190,000 clones, roughly four fifths of which are singletons. The rearrangement joins TRBV18 to TRBJ1-4; D uncertain. The specimen sequenced was PBMCs. The clonotype comes from a man aged 45 to 65 in good health and CMV-seronegative. The CDR3 region has the DNA TGTGCCAGCTCACCTTACTCCGGGGAGCAAAGCCGAATGAAAAAACTGTTTTTT. Translating gives CASSPYSGEQSRMKKLFF.